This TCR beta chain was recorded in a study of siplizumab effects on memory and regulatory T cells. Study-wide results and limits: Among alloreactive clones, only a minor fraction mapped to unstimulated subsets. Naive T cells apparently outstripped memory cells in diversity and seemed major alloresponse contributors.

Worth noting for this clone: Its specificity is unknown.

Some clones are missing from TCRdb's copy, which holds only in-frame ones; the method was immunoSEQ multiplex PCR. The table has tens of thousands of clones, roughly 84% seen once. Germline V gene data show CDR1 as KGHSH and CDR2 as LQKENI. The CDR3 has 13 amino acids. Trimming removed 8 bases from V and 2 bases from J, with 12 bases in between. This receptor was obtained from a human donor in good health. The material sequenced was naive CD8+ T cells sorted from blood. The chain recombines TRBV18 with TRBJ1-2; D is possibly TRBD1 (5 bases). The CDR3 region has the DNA TGTGCCAGCCGGGTGGGGGAAAACTATGGCTACACCTTC. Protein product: CASRVGENYGYTF. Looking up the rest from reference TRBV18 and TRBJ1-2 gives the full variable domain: NAGVMQNPRHLVRRRGQEARLRCSPMKGHSHVYWYRQLPEEGLKFMVYLQKENIIDESGMPKERFSAEFPKEGPSILRIQQVVRGDSAAYFCASRVGENYGYTFGSGTRLTVV.